The rows below give T cell receptor beta chains drawn from one sample of a study of cytomegalovirus exposure and HLA in healthy donors. TCRdb keeps only in-frame clones here, not all; method: immunoSEQ multiplex PCR. The table includes about 200,000 clones, more than 75% detected once. The sequencing sample was made of PBMCs. These receptors came from a male donor in good health and CMV-seropositive. The CDR3 runs from the conserved cysteine through the conserved F or W. Clone size, where shown, is once, few, many, or a class for clones that have expanded.

CDR3 | V | size
CASSEEGGWTEAFF | TRBV2 | .
CASSLELGTSYGETQYF | TRBV7-7 | .
CASSLSGRVEQFF | TRBV11-1 | once
CASSLRQGVNEQYF | TRBV7-8 | .
CASSSRQGARGNTIYF | TRBV7-2 | .
CASSLSGMSGVQYF | TRBV7-3 | .
CAAGQTNTEAFF | TRBV10-3 | .
CASSPPGQVAGYTF | TRBV5-1 | .
CASSLSRTGLAKNIQYF | TRBV27 | .
CASRNRGTGTKKLFF | TRBV28 | .
CASSFLGTSGGTYNEQFF | TRBV7-3 | .
CASSGDRGAGQEQFF | TRBV7-6 | few
CASSLFRGNSPLHF | TRBV7-9 | .
CASTAGDYEQYF | TRBV19 | .
CASSARWTGGDIQYF | TRBV9 | .
CATSFRGRGTEAFF | TRBV19 | .
CASRETGTGPYNTEAFF | TRBV7-9 | .
CASSLVAQGLGQPQHF | TRBV7-2 | few
CASSVGQHNSPLHF | TRBV9 | .
CASSIGRETGELFF | TRBV19 | .
CATSRDPSGSYEQYF | TRBV15 | .
CASSQEENRARRDTQYF | TRBV4-3 | .
CASSWGPSPTNYGYTF | TRBV27 | .
CASSYLGQGNQPQHF | TRBV6-6 | .
CATSGNRGGRTQETQYF | TRBV15 | .
CASSYSRGAQPQHF | TRBV6-6 | few
CASSLGASSQETQYF | TRBV11-2 | .
CASSHQLRDRAPGTLGYTF | TRBV4-2 | .
CASSPPSGQGNYNEQFF | TRBV11-3 | .
CASSISGSTSPNSPLHF | TRBV9 | once
CASSSSGQGMEQYF | TRBV5-1 | .